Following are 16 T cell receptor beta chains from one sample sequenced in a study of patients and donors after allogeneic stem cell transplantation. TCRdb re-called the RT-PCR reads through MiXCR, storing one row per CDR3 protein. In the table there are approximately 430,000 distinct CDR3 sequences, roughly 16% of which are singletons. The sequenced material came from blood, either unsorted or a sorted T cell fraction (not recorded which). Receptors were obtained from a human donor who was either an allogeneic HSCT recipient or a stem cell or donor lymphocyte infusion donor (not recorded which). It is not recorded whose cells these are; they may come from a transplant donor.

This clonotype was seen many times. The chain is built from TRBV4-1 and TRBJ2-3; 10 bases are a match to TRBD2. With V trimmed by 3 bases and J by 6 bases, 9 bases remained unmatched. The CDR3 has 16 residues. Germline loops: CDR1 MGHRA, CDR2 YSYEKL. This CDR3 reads CASSQEPAGGLDTQYF. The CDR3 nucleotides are TGCGCCAGCAGCCAGGAGCCAGCGGGGGGGCTGGATACGCAGTATTTT.

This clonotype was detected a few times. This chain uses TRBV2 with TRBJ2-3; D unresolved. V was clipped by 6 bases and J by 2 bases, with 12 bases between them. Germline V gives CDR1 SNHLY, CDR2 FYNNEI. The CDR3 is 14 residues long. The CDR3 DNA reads TGTGCCAGCAGCCTTCTTCGATTCACAGATACGCAGTATTTT. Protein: CASSLLRFTDTQYF.

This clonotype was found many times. CDR3 loop: CSVYQGATQEGGTDTQYF. The CDR3 bases are TGCAGCGTCTACCAGGGGGCTACCCAGGAGGGAGGCACAGATACGCAGTATTTT. The rearrangement uses TRBV29-1 and TRBJ2-3; 8 nucleotides line up with TRBD1. The CDR3 totals 18 residues. Trimming removed 6 bases from V and 1 base from J; junction bases left unmatched: 18. The germline V gene encodes CDR1 SQVTM and CDR2 ANQGSEA.

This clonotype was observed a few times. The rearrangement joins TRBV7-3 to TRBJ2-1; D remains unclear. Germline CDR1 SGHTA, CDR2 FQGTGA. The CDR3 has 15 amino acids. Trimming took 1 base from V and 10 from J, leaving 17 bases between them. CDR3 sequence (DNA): TGTGCCAGCAGCTTAAGACCCTCGTTACCGGCCGAGCAGTTCTTC. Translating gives CASSLRPSLPAEQFF.

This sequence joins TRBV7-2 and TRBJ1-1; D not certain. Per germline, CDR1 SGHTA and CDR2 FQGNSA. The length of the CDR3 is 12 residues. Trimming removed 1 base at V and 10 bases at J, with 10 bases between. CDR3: CASSLGDLRAFF. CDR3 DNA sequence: TGTGCCAGCAGCTTAGGTGACCTCCGAGCTTTCTTT.

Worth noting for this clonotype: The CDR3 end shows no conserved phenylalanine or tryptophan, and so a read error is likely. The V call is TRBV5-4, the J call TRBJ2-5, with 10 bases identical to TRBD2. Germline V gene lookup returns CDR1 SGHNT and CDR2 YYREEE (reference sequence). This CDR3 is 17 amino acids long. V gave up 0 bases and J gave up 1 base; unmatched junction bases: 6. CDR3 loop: CASSLGLAGATQETQYY. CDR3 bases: TGTGCCAGCAGCTTGGGACTAGCGGGTGCCACCCAAGAGACCCAGTACTAC.

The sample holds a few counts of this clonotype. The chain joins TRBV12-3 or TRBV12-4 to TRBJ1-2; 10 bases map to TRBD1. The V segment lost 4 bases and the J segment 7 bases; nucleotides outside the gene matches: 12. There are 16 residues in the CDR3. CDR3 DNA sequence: TGTGCCAGCAGTTGGGAGAATGACAGGGGGCGCGGTGGCTACACCTTC. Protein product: CASSWENDRGRGGYTF.

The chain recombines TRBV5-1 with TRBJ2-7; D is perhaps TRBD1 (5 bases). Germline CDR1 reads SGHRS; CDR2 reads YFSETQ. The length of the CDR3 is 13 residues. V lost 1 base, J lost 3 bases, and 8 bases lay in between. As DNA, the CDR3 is TGCGCCAGCAGCTTGAAAGGGGTCTACGAGCAGTACTTC. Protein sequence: CASSLKGVYEQYF. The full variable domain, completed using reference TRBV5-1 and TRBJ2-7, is KAGVTQTPRYLIKTRGQQVTLSCSPISGHRSVSWYQQTPGQGLQFLFEYFSETQRNKGNFPGRFSGRQFSNSRSEMNVSTLELGDSALYLCASSLKGVYEQYFGPGTRLTVT.

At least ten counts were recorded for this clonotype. The CDR3 region is CASSLGYRAGRSYEQYF. DNA of the CDR3: TGTGCCAGCAGCTTAGGCTACAGGGCGGGAAGAAGCTACGAGCAGTACTTC. J is TRBJ2-7 and V is TRBV7-9; either TRBD1 or TRBD2 may supply D (6 bases each). The germline V gene encodes CDR1 SEHNR and CDR2 FQNEAQ (reference sequence). The CDR3 is 17 amino acids. Trimming shortened V by 1 base and J by 3 bases, and 19 bases separated the two germline ends.

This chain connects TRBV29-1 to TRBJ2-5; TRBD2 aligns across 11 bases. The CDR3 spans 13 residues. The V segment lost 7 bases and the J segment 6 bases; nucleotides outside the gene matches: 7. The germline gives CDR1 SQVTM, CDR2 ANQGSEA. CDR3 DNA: TGCAGCGCCGATAGCGGGAGGGCTCAGACCCAGTACTTC. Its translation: CSADSGRAQTQYF.

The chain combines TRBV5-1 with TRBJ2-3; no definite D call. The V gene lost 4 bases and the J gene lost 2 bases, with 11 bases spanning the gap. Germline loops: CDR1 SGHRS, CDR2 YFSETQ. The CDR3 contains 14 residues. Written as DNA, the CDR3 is TGCGCCAGCAGCGCCTCGCCCTCCACAGATACGCAGTATTTT. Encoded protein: CASSASPSTDTQYF.

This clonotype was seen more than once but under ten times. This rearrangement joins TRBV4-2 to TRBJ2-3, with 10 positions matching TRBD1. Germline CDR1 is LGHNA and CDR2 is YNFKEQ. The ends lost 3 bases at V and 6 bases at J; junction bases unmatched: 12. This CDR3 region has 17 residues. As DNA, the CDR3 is TGTGCCAGCAGCCAGAGACAGGGGGCGGACTTCACGGATACGCAGTATTTT. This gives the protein CASSQRQGADFTDTQYF.

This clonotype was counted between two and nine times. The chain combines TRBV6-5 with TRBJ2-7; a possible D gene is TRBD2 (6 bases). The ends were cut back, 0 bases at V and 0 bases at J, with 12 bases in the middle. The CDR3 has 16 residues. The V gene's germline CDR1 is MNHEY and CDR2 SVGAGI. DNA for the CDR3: TGTGCCAGCAGTTACTCAAACGGACTAACCTCCTACGAGCAGTACTTC. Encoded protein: CASSYSNGLTSYEQYF.

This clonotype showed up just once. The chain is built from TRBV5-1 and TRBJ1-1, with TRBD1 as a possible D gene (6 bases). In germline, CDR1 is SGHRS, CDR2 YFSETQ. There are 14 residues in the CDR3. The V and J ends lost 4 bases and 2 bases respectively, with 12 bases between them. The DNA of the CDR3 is TGCGCCAGCAGCGCCGAACAGGGAAACACTGAAGCTTTCTTT. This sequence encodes CASSAEQGNTEAFF.

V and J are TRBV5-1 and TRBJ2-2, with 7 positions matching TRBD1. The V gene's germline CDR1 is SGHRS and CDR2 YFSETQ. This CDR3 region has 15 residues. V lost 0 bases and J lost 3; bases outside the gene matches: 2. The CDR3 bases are TGCGCCAGCAGCTTGGGAGGGACAGACACCGGGGAGCTGTTTTTT. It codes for CASSLGGTDTGELFF.

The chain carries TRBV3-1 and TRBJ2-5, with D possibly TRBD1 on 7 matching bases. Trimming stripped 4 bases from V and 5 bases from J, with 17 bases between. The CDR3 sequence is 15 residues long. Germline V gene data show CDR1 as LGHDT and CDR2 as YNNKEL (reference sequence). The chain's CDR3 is CASSPKQGTVETQYF. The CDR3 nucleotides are TGTGCCAGCAGCCCAAAACAGGGGACTGTTGAGACCCAGTACTTC.